The rows below give T cell receptor beta chains drawn from one sample of a study of T cell repertoires in cytomegalovirus infection. These receptors have no known antigen. From the reads, TCRdb called clonotypes with MiXCR, one entry per CDR3 protein. Here the sample spans some 700,000 distinct CDR3 sequences, about 30% being singletons. Source: cultured PBMCs, taken from culture after CMV antigen stimulation. These receptors came from a human donor in good health (CMV status not recorded). Some clones in this sample may be carry-over from other donors' samples. CDR3s include the opening cysteine and the closing phenylalanine or tryptophan. A D gene is named only where the DNA matches it firmly. Clone size is given for some rows only: seen once, a few or many times, or a class if the clone is expanded.

j_gene	v_gene	d_gene	abundance	CDR3nt	CDR3aa
TRBJ2-5	TRBV15	-	-	TGTGCCACCAGCAGAGCTTGGGGGAGGAGGGGCGAGACCCAGTACTTC	CATSRAWGRRGETQYF
TRBJ1-2	TRBV6-5	TRBD1	once	TGTGCCATCAAACGCTCCGACAGGGGTAGCTATGGCTACACCTTC	CAIKRSDRGSYGYTF
TRBJ2-1	TRBV20-1	-	-	TGCAGTGCTAGAGAGTGGGGGCTCGGGGATGAGCAGTTCTTC	CSAREWGLGDEQFF
TRBJ1-2	TRBV19	-	-	TGTGCCAGTACCCCCCGGGAGGGGACCCACTATGGCTACACCTTC	CASTPREGTHYGYTF
TRBJ2-3	TRBV10-3	TRBD2	once	TGTGCCATCAGTGAGTTCCTAGCGGGAGAGGGAGATACGCAGTATTTT	CAISEFLAGEGDTQYF
TRBJ1-2	TRBV28	-	few	TGTGCCAGCACCTCCCCGGGGACCAGGGGAGGCTACACCTTC	CASTSPGTRGGYTF
TRBJ1-1	TRBV12-3/TRBV12-4	TRBD1	-	TGTGCCAGCAGTTCGTACAGGGGGGGTGAAGCTTTCTTT	CASSSYRGGEAFF
TRBJ2-3	TRBV7-6	-	-	TGTGCCAGCAGCTTAGAGGACACCCCGATTCGTGATACGCAGTATTTT	CASSLEDTPIRDTQYF
TRBJ2-1	TRBV12-3/TRBV12-4	-	-	TGTGCCAGCAGCCTGGGGGACGGGAGAGAGAGTGCGTTC	CASSLGDGRESAF
TRBJ2-1	TRBV7-9	-	few	TGTGCCAGCACCGAACCCATAGTGGGGGGCACCTACAATGAGCAGTTCTTC	CASTEPIVGGTYNEQFF
TRBJ2-7	TRBV30	-	-	TGTGCCTGGAAGGGGTCTTACGAGCAGTACTTC	CAWKGSYEQYF
TRBJ2-1	TRBV7-2	TRBD2	-	TGTGCCAGCAGCTCCCTTAGCGGGACCCACAATGAGCAGTTCTTC	CASSSLSGTHNEQFF
TRBJ2-1	TRBV6-6	TRBD1	-	TGTGCCAGCAGTTATACCGACAGGGGCGACTACAATGAGCAGTTCTTC	CASSYTDRGDYNEQFF
TRBJ2-2	TRBV12-3/TRBV12-4	-	few	TGTGCCAGCAGTTTCCTACCCACCGGGGAGCTGTTTTTT	CASSFLPTGELFF
TRBJ2-3	TRBV5-4	-	-	TGTGCCAGCAGCCCCCAGTTGGACCTTAGCACAGATACGCAGTATTTT	CASSPQLDLSTDTQYF
TRBJ1-5	TRBV12-3/TRBV12-4	-	few	TGTGCCAGCACCTTTAGCCAGGGTAGCAATCAGCCCCAGCATTTT	CASTFSQGSNQPQHF
TRBJ2-3	TRBV7-9	-	many	TGTGCCAGCAAATTAACGGTGGCAGATACGCAGTATTTT	CASKLTVADTQYF
TRBJ2-5	TRBV7-6	-	few	TGTGCCAGCATGGACTCCCCGGAGACCCAGTACTTC	CASMDSPETQYF
TRBJ2-7	TRBV6-5	TRBD2	few	TGTGCCAGCAGGAACGCGGGGGGCTCTGGCGAGCAGTACTTC	CASRNAGGSGEQYF
TRBJ2-1	TRBV20-1	-	-	TGCAGTGCTCTACGGGGGCTAAACAATGAGCAGTTCTTC	CSALRGLNNEQFF
TRBJ1-6	TRBV3-1	-	few	TGTGCCAGCAGCCTCACGGGGAAGGGAGACTCACCCCTCCACTTT	CASSLTGKGDSPLHF
TRBJ2-3	TRBV7-2	TRBD2	many	TGTGCCAGCAGCGGGGGGGAGAGCACAGATACGCAGTATTTT	CASSGGESTDTQYF
TRBJ2-5	TRBV28	-	-	TGTGCCAGCAGTTGGCTTTCGGAGACCCAGTACTTC	CASSWLSETQYF
TRBJ2-1	TRBV18	TRBD2	few	TGTGCCAGCTCACCACCCCAGACTAGCGGGCCAAACAATGAGCAGTTCTTC	CASSPPQTSGPNNEQFF
TRBJ2-1	TRBV6-4	-	-	TGTGCCAGCGGATGCTCGGTCGAGCAGTTCTTC	CASGCSVEQFF
TRBJ1-6	TRBV7-9	-	-	TGTGCCAGCAGCTCAATGCTAGGGTCGGATTCACCCCTCCACTTT	CASSSMLGSDSPLHF
TRBJ1-6	TRBV6-6	-	-	TGTGCCAGCAGTTACTCGACTGGGGCTAATTCACCCCTCCACTTT	CASSYSTGANSPLHF
TRBJ2-7	TRBV20-1	TRBD2	-	TGCAGTGCTACGGGACTATCCTACGAGCAGTACTTC	CSATGLSYEQYF
TRBJ2-7	TRBV5-1	TRBD1	-	TGCGCCAGCAGCTTGACAGGGGTCCCCTACGAGCAGTACTTC	CASSLTGVPYEQYF
TRBJ1-6	TRBV2	-	few	TGTGCCAGCATGCCGGGACGGCTTAATTCACCCCTCCACTTT	CASMPGRLNSPLHF
TRBJ2-1	TRBV15	-	few	TGTGCCACCAGCAGAATATACAATGAGCAGTTCTTC	CATSRIYNEQFF
TRBJ1-5	TRBV12-3/TRBV12-4	-	few	TGTGCCAGCAGTTTAGGGTTCGTGGGCCGAAATCAGCCCCAGCATTTT	CASSLGFVGRNQPQHF
TRBJ2-7	TRBV6-2/TRBV6-3	-	few	TGTGCCAGCAGTTTCGACCGAGGGAGGAGCGGCAACCCTTCCTACGAGCAGTACTTC	CASSFDRGRSGNPSYEQYF
TRBJ1-3	TRBV12-3/TRBV12-4	-	-	TGTGCCAGCAAGGTCGAGGTCCTAGGCGGGGACACCATATATTTT	CASKVEVLGGDTIYF
TRBJ1-2	TRBV7-9	-	few	TGTGCCAGCAGCTCCTCAGCTCGCTACACCTTC	CASSSSARYTF
TRBJ2-3	TRBV4-1	-	-	TGCGCCAGCAGCTCGCCACTGAGGGGCCCTGCGCAGTATTTT	CASSSPLRGPAQYF
TRBJ2-1	TRBV20-1	TRBD2	-	TGCAGTGCTAAGACTAGCGGGATTTACAATGAGCAGTTCTTC	CSAKTSGIYNEQFF
TRBJ2-5	TRBV6-5	-	-	TGTGCCAGCAGTAAAGGGGGACTCAGCCAAGAGACCCAGTACTTC	CASSKGGLSQETQYF
TRBJ2-5	TRBV7-8	TRBD2	-	TGTGCCAGCAGCCCACTAGCGGGGGGGATCTTTGAGACCCAGTACTTC	CASSPLAGGIFETQYF
TRBJ1-2	TRBV7-2	TRBD1	-	TGTGCCAGCAGCCAGGACAGGGGGCGCGATGGCTACACCTTC	CASSQDRGRDGYTF
TRBJ1-2	TRBV9	TRBD1	-	TGTGCCAGCAGCGGGTGGAGAGGACAGGGGGGTGCCGGCTACACCTTC	CASSGWRGQGGAGYTF
TRBJ1-1	TRBV28	-	few	TGTGCCAGCAGTCCGGGTGGACAGCTAGAAACTGAAGCTTTCTTT	CASSPGGQLETEAFF